This T cell receptor beta chain stems from a study of cytomegalovirus exposure and HLA in healthy donors. Findings and caveats of the study: Further analysis was carried out later, and it showed several of the most significant clusters appearing linked to common viral pathogens. A link between a missense DCLRE1C variant and TCR beta V- and J-gene trimming emerged from a later analysis. The study flagged roughly 160 TCR beta chains as cytomegalovirus-associated.

A remark on this clone: Its antigen is not identified.

Primers: 60 Vbeta forward and 13 Jbeta reverse. Profiled with immunoSEQ multiplex PCR; TCRdb holds only in-frame clones, not every one. Among approximately 190,000 clones listed, around 87% were seen once. The sequence was obtained from a man in his thirties or forties in good health and CMV-seronegative. Sequenced sample: PBMCs.

In DNA, the CDR3 is TGTGCCAGCAGCCCGGAAGCGAGGGGGCCCCAGGGCGTAGGTGAAAAACTGTTTTTT. Residues: CASSPEARGPQGVGEKLFF. The chain links TRBV7-6 to TRBJ1-4; 7 nucleotides line up with TRBD1. Trimming cost V 5 bases and J 7 bases; bases outside gene matches: 22. CDR3 length equals 19 residues. Germline loops: CDR1 SGHVS, CDR2 FNYEAQ. The complete variable domain, with remaining parts taken from reference TRBV7-6 and TRBJ1-4, reads GAGVSQSPRYKVTKRGQDVALRCDPISGHVSLYWYRQALGQGPEFLTYFNYEAQQDKSGLPNDRFSAERPEGSISTLTIQRTEQRDSAMYRCASSPEARGPQGVGEKLFFGSGTQLSVL.